This TCR beta chain derives from a study of T cells in tuberculosis. Study-level information: T cells were selected with CD1B tetramers loaded with glucose monomycolate.

Time point here: new active TB diagnosis, blood taken before or within 7 days of starting treatment. TCRdb keeps only in-frame clones here, not all; method: immunoSEQ multiplex PCR. The data show about 30,000 clones, about 90% seen once. The sequences come from PBMCs, collected at tuberculosis diagnosis. The clonotype was recovered from an adult with tuberculosis.

For the CDR3, the DNA is TGTGCCATCAGTGATGGGGGACTAGCGGGCACAGATACGCAGTATTTT. This gives the protein CAISDGGLAGTDTQYF. The J gene is TRBJ2-3, the V gene TRBV10-3; 11 bases are shared with TRBD2. Per germline, CDR1 ENHRY and CDR2 SYGVKD. V was pared by 3 bases and J by 1 base, with 3 bases of the junction left unmatched. The CDR3 totals 16 residues.